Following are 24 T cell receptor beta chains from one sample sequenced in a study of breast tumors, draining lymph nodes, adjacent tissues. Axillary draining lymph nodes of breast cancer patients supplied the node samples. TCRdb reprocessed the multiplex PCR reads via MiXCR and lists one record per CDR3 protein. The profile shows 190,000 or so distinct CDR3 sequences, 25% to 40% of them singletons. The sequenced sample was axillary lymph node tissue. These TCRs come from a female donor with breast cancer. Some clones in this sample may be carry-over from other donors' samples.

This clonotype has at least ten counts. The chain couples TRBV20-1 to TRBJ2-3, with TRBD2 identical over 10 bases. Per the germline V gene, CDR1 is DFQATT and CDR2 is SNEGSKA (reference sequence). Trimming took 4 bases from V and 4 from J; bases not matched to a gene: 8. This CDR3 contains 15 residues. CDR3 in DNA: TGCAGTGCTAAAAAGCGGGAGGGTGGAGCAGATACGCAGTATTTT. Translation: CSAKKREGGADTQYF.

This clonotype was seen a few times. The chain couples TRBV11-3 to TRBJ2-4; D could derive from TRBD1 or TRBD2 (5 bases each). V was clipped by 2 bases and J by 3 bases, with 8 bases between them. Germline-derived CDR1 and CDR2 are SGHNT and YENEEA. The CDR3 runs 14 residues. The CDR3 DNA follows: TGTGCCAGCAGCTTACAGGGAGTCAAAAACATTCAGTACTTC. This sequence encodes CASSLQGVKNIQYF.

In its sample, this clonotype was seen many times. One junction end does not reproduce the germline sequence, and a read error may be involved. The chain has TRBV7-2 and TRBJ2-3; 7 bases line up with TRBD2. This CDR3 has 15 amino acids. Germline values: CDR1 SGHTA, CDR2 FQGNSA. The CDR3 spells CASSLAVSPTDTQYF. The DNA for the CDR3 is TGTGCCAGCAGCCTAGCGGTATCCCCCACAGATACGCAGTATTTT.

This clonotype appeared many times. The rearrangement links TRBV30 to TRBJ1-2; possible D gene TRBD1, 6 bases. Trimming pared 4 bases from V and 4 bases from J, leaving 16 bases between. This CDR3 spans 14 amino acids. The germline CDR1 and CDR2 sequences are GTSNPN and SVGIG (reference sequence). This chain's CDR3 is CAWTEGGQSYGYTF. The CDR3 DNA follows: TGTGCCTGGACAGAAGGTGGACAGAGCTATGGCTACACCTTC. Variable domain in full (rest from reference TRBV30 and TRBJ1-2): SQTIHQWPATLVQPVGSPLSLECTVEGTSNPNLYWYRQAAGRGLQLLFYSVGIGQISSEVPQNLSASRPQDRQFILSSKKLLLSDSGFYLCAWTEGGQSYGYTFGSGTRLTVV.

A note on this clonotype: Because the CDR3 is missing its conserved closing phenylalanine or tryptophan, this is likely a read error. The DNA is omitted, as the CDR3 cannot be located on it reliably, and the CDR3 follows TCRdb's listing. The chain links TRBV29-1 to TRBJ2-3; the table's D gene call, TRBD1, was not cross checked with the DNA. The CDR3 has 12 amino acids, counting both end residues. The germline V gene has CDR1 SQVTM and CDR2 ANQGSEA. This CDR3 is CSATPGTGGVFH.

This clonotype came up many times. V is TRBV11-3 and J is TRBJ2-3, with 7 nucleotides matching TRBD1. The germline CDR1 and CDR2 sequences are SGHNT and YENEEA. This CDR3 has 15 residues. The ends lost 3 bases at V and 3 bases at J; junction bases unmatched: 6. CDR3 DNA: TGTGCCAGCAGCTTTAGGACAGGACGGACAGATACGCAGTATTTT. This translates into CASSFRTGRTDTQYF.

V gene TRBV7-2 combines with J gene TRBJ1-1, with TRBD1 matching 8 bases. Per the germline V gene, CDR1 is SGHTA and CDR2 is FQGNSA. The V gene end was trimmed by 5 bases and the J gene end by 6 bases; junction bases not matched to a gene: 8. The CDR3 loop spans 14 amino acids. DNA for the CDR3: TGTGCCAGCAGCCCCGACAGGGGATCCCCTGAAGCTTTCTTT. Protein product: CASSPDRGSPEAFF. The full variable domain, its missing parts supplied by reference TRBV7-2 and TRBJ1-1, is GAGVSQSPSNKVTEKGKDVELRCDPISGHTALYWYRQSLGQGLEFLIYFQGNSAPDKSGLPSDRFSAERTGGSVSTLTIQRTQQEDSAVYLCASSPDRGSPEAFFGQGTRLTVV.

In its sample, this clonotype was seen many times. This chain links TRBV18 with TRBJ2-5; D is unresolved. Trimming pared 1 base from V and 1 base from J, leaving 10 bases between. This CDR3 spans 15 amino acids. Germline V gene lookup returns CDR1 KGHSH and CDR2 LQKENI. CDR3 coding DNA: TGTGCCAGCTCACCACAGAGTGGTCCCCAAGAGACCCAGTACTTC. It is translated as CASSPQSGPQETQYF.

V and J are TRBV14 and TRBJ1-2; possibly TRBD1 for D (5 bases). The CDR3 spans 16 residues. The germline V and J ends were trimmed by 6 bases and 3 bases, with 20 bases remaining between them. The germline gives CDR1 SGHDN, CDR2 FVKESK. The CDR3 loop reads CASSPGGSEGDYGYTF. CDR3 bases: TGTGCCAGCAGTCCGGGGGGTTCGGAAGGCGACTATGGCTACACCTTC. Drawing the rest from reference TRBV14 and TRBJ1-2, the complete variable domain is EAGVTQFPSHSVIEKGQTVTLRCDPISGHDNLYWYRRVMGKEIKFLLHFVKESKQDESGMPNNRFLAERTGGTYSTLKVQPAELEDSGVYFCASSPGGSEGDYGYTFGSGTRLTVV.

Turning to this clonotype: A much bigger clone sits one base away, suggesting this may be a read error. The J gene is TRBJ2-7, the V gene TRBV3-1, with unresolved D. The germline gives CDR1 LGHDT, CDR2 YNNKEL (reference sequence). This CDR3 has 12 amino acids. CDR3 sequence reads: CPSSQASYEQYF. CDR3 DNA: TGTCCCAGCAGCCAGGCATCCTACGAGCAGTACTTC.

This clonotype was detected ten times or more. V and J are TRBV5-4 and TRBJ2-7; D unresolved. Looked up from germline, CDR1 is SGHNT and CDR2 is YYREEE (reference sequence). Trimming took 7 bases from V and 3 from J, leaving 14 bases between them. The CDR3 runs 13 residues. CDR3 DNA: TGTGCCAGCGGAGTATCGACCAACTACGAGCAGTACTTC. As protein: CASGVSTNYEQYF.

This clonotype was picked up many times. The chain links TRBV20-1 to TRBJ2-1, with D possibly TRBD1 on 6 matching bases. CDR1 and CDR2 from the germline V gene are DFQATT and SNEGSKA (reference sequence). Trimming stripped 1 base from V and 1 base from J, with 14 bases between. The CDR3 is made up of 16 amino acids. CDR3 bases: TGCAGTGCTAGAGTCAGGGGCGGTGATTCCTACAATGAGCAGTTCTTC. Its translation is CSARVRGGDSYNEQFF.

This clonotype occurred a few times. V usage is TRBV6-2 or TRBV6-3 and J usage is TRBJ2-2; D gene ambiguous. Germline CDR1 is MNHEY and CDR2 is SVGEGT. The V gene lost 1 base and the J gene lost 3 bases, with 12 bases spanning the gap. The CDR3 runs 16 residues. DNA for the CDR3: TGTGCCAGCAGTTACTACCCCTGGAGAGACACCGGGGAGCTGTTTTTT. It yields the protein CASSYYPWRDTGELFF.

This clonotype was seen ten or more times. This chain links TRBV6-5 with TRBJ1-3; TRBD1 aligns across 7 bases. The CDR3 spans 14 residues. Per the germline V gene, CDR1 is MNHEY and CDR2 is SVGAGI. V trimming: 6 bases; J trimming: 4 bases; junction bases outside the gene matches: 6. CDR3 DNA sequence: TGTGCCAGCAGCATACGGGGACAGGGAAACACCATATATTTT. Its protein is CASSIRGQGNTIYF.

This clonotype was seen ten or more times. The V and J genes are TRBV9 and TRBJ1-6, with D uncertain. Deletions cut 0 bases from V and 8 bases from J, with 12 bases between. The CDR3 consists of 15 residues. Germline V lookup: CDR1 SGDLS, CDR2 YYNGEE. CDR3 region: CASSVEGNQDSPLHF. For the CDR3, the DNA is TGTGCCAGCAGCGTAGAAGGGAATCAAGATTCACCCCTCCACTTT.

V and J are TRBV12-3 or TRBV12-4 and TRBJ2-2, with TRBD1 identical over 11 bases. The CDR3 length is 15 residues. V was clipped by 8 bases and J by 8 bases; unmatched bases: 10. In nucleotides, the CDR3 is TGTGCCAGCCCCCCAGGACAGGGGGCTAGGGGGGAGCTGTTTTTT. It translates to CASPPGQGARGELFF.

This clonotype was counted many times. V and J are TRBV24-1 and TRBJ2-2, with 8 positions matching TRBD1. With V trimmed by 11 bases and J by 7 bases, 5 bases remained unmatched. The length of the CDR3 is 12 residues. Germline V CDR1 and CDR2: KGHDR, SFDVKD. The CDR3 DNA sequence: TGTGCCAGTAGACAGGGGAGCGGGGAGCTGTTTTTT. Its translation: CASRQGSGELFF.

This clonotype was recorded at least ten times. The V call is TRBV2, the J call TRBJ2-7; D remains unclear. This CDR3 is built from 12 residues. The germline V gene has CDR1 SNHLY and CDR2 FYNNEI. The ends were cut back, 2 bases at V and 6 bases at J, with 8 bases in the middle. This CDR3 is CASSERAGEQYF. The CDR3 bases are TGTGCCAGCAGTGAAAGGGCCGGCGAGCAGTACTTC.

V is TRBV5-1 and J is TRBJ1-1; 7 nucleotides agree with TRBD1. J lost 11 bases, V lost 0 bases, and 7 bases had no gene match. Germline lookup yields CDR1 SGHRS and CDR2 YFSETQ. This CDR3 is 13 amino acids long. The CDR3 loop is CASSLEGGAEAFF. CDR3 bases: TGCGCCAGCAGCTTGGAAGGGGGCGCAGAGGCTTTCTTT.

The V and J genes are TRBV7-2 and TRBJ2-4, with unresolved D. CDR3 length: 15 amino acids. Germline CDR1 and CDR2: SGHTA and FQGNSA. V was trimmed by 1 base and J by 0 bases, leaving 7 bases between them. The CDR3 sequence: CASSLGVLAKNIQYF. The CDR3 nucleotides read TGTGCCAGCAGCTTAGGCGTCCTAGCCAAAAACATTCAGTACTTC.

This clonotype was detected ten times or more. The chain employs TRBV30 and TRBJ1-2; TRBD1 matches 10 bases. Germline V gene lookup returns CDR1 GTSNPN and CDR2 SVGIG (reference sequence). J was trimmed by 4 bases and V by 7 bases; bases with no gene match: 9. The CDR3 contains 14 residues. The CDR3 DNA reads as TGTGCCTACGAAGACAGGGGGCGGGGCTATGGCTACACCTTC. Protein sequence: CAYEDRGRGYGYTF.

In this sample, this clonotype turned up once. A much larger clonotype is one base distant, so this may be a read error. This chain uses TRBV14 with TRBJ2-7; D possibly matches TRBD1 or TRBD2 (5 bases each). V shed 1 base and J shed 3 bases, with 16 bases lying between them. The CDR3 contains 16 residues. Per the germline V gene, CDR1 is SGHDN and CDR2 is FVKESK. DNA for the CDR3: TGTGCCAGCAGCCAAGCCACTGGGGGAAAAAACTACGAGCAGTACTTC. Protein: CASSQATGGKNYEQYF.

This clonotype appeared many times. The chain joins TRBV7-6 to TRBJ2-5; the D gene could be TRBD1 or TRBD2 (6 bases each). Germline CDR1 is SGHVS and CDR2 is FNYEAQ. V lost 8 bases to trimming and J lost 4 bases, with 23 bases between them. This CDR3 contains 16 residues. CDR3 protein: CASCSGPGGLGETQYF. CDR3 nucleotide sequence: TGTGCCAGCTGTTCAGGGCCCGGGGGCCTTGGAGAGACCCAGTACTTC.

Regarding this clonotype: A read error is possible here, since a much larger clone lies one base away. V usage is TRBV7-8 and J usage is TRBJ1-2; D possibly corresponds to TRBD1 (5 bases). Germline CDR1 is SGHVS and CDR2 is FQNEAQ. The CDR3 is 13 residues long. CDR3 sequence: CASSPQGPYGHTF. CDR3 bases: TGTGCCAGCAGCCCGCAGGGTCCTTATGGCCACACCTTC.